The T cell receptor beta chain under discussion was sequenced for a study of vaccination and CD4 T cells after COVID-19. Overall study context: The convalescent population consisted of six males and four females, two of whom were of Hispanic ethnicity. Post-COVID draws followed diagnosis by a median 101 days (range 35 to 161). Post-vaccination samples were procured at a median of around 78 days following dose two (range 14 to 241).

Concerning this clonotype itself: Its antigen is undetermined.

Germline CDR1 reads MNHEY; CDR2 reads SVGEGT. Trimming left V 6 bases short and J 0 bases short, with 10 bases between. The CDR3 has 14 residues. Treatment described: roughly 10-day PBMC culture with coronavirus spike peptide pools or control peptides (ViraFEST assay). Every positive PCR date fell between March and December 2020, earlier than the US Alpha, Beta and Delta variants. The Oncomine TCR Beta short-read assay sequenced DNA from cultured CD4+ T cells. TCRdb processed the PCR reads anew with MiXCR; each CDR3 protein has one entry. This sample has around 20,000 distinct CDR3 sequences; about two fifths occur once, and the top ten carry around 6.5%.

The clonotype originates from a human donor who had recovered from COVID-19. The source was CD4+ T cells from blood, cultured in vitro, collected before SARS-CoV-2 vaccination. The chain carries TRBV6-2 or TRBV6-3 and TRBJ2-3; D gene ambiguous. CDR3 protein: CASRSGTSTDTQYF. The CDR3 bases are TGTGCCAGCAGGAGTGGAACTAGCACAGATACGCAGTATTTT.